Shown below are 5 T cell receptor beta chains from a single sample sequenced in a study of blood T cell repertoires in COVID-19. Produced via immunoSEQ multiplex PCR; TCRdb's table is partial and in-frame only. The sample includes 110,000 to 150,000 clones, 85% to 90% of them seen just once. The sequencing sample was made of peripheral blood. These receptors were taken from a woman between 55 and 75 years old with active COVID-19.

The genes are TRBV11-3 and TRBJ2-1; 8 nucleotides match TRBD2. Unmatched junction bases numbered 14, after V lost 5 bases and J lost 2 bases. The length of the CDR3 is 18 residues. Germline lookup yields CDR1 SGHNT and CDR2 YENEEA. CDR3 bases: TGTGCCAGCAGCCGACTATCGGGGAGCGGGAGTACCTACAATGAGCAGTTCTTC. It translates to CASSRLSGSGSTYNEQFF.

The V call is TRBV4-2, the J call TRBJ1-4, with 8 bases aligning to TRBD1. This CDR3 spans 15 amino acids. Germline lookup yields CDR1 LGHNA and CDR2 YNFKEQ. Trimming removed 1 base from V and 8 bases from J; junction bases left unmatched: 6. This CDR3 is CASSQVGQGMEKLFF. The CDR3 DNA reads TGTGCCAGCAGCCAAGTAGGACAGGGAATGGAAAAACTGTTTTTT.

The gene calls are TRBV7-6 and TRBJ2-7, with TRBD2 matching over 7 bases. The CDR3 is 16 amino acids. Looked up from germline, CDR1 is SGHVS and CDR2 is FNYEAQ. With 6 bases clipped from V and 7 bases from J, the junction kept 18 bases outside the gene matches. As DNA, the CDR3 is TGTGCCAGCAGTGTCGCAGGGAGGGCGCGTGGTATGGAGCAGTACTTC. It yields the protein CASSVAGRARGMEQYF.

This clone has a single count. The chain links TRBV19 to TRBJ2-3; 10 positions match TRBD2. The ends lost 7 bases at V and 5 bases at J; junction bases unmatched: 6. This CDR3 has 14 residues. CDR1 LNHDA and CDR2 SQIVND come from the germline V gene (reference sequence). As DNA, the CDR3 is TGTGCCAGTACAAGAGCGGGAGGGCAAGATACGCAGTATTTT. Translating it yields CASTRAGGQDTQYF.

This chain links TRBV28 with TRBJ2-7; D unresolved. The CDR3 spans 12 residues. The germline gives CDR1 MDHEN, CDR2 SYDVKM. V was trimmed by 6 bases and J by 0 bases, leaving 6 bases between them. This chain's CDR3 is CASSLFSYEQYF. In nucleotides, the CDR3 is TGTGCCAGCAGCCTTTTCTCCTACGAGCAGTACTTC.